The clone carrying this T cell receptor beta chain has only a few counts. The antigen remains undetermined. The data were taken from a study of CD8+ T cells in alopecia areata. Findings of the study overall: Scalp data also include sequences from resident alphabeta T cells of normal skin.

Treatment defined: oral pan-JAK inhibitor, 5-10 mg twice daily. The CDR3 loop spans 16 amino acids. The germline gives CDR1 SNHLY, CDR2 FYNNEI. V gave up 7 bases and J gave up 4 bases, with 20 bases separating them. Isolated RNA was reverse transcribed into cDNA used as the sequencing template. Method: immunoSEQ multiplex PCR; TCRdb's copy keeps in-frame clones and lacks some. The data hold roughly 190,000 clones, with 60% observed a single time. The source was CD4+ T cells sorted from blood, collected at week 24, from a patient treated with tofacitinib. The V gene is TRBV2, the J gene TRBJ2-1; D tentatively fits TRBD1 or TRBD2 (5 bases each). The sequence derives from a human donor with alopecia areata. As DNA, the CDR3 is TGTGCCAGCAAAGATATCGGGGCCGAAACTTACAATGAGCAGTTCTTC. Its protein is CASKDIGAETYNEQFF.